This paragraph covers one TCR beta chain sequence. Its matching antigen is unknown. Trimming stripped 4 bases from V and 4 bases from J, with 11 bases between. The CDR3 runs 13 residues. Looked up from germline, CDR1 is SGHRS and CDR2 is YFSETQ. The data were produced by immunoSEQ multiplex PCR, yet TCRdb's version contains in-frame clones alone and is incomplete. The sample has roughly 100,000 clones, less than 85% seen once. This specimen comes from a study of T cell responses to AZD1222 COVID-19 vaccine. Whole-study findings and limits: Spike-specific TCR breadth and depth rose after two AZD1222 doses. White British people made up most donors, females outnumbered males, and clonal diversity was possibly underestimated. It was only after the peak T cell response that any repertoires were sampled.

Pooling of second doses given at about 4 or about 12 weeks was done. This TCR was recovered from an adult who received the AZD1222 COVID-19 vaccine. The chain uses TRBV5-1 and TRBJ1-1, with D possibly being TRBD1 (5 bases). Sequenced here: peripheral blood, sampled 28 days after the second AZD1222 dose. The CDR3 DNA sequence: TGCGCCAGCAGCGGGACGCAGGGCACTGAAGCTTTCTTT. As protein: CASSGTQGTEAFF.